The next 27 T cell receptor beta chains were all read from a single sample in a study of human versus mouse CDR3 diversity and MHC coevolution. Assay used: immunoSEQ multiplex PCR; TCRdb lists only in-frame clones, some missing. The sample lists some 80,000 clones, approximately 90% occurring once. Sequencing was performed on naive CD4+ T cells from blood. Subset indicated: CD45RO-negative CD62L-positive naive CD4 T cells. All receptors come from a person between 25 and 70 years old in good health.

V is TRBV5-4 and J is TRBJ1-1, with D perhaps matching TRBD1 (5 bases). The V end lost 4 bases, the J end lost 3 bases, and 13 bases lay between the germline ends. The CDR3 runs to 14 residues. CDR1 SGHNT and CDR2 YYREEE come from the germline V gene (reference sequence). The CDR3 loop is CASSNPGGDTEAFF. The CDR3 nucleotides are TGTGCCAGCAGCAACCCGGGGGGGGACACTGAAGCTTTCTTT. Full variable domain (rest looked up from reference TRBV5-4 and TRBJ1-1): ETGVTQSPTHLIKTRGQQVTLRCSSQSGHNTVSWYQQALGQGPQFIFQYYREEENGRGNFPPRFSGLQFPNYSSELNVNALELDDSALYLCASSNPGGDTEAFFGQGTRLTVV.

This clone was recorded a few times. The chain uses TRBV7-9 and TRBJ2-1, with D possibly TRBD1 on 6 matching bases. The V end lost 4 bases, the J end lost 8 bases, and 12 bases lay between the germline ends. This CDR3 is built from 13 residues. Looked up from germline, CDR1 is SEHNR and CDR2 is FQNEAQ (reference sequence). For the CDR3, the DNA is TGTGCCAGCAGCTACGAAGGGGGTGATGAGCAGTTCTTC. This gives the protein CASSYEGGDEQFF.

The chain has TRBV30 and TRBJ1-5, with a tentative D call TRBD1 (5 bases). V lost 0 bases and J 1 base, leaving 13 bases between the germline ends. Per germline, CDR1 GTSNPN and CDR2 SVGIG (reference sequence). The CDR3 spans 16 residues. The DNA of the CDR3 is TGTGCCTGGAGTGTCGGGGGGGATTGGAGCAATCAGCCCCAGCATTTT. The encoded protein is CAWSVGGDWSNQPQHF. Variable domain in full (rest from reference TRBV30 and TRBJ1-5): SQTIHQWPATLVQPVGSPLSLECTVEGTSNPNLYWYRQAAGRGLQLLFYSVGIGQISSEVPQNLSASRPQDRQFILSSKKLLLSDSGFYLCAWSVGGDWSNQPQHFGDGTRLSIL.

CDR3: CSVPRTGNYGYTF. The CDR3 nucleotides are TGCAGCGTTCCACGGACAGGGAACTATGGCTACACCTTC. The chain employs TRBV29-1 and TRBJ1-2, with 8 positions matching TRBD1. V trimming: 5 bases; J trimming: 2 bases; junction bases outside the gene matches: 4. CDR3 length equals 13 residues. Germline CDR1 SQVTM, CDR2 ANQGSEA. Variable domain in full (rest from reference TRBV29-1 and TRBJ1-2): SAVISQKPSRDICQRGTSLTIQCQVDSQVTMMFWYRQQPGQSLTLIATANQGSEATYESGFVIDKFPISRPNLTFSTLTVSNMSPEDSSIYLCSVPRTGNYGYTFGSGTRLTVV.

The chain has TRBV19 and TRBJ2-5; TRBD1 is a possible D gene (6 bases). The J call may not be correct, given that the DNA end is closer to TRBJ2-7. CDR3 length: 15 amino acids. Germline V gives CDR1 LNHDA, CDR2 SQIVND (reference sequence). In nucleotides, the CDR3 is TGTGCCAGTAGTAGCCGGGACAACTCCCCTTACGAGCAGTACTTC. Protein sequence: CASSSRDNSPYEQYF.

The table lists this clone with a count of one. V is TRBV7-7 and J is TRBJ2-5, with 8 bases lining up with TRBD2. Germline loops: CDR1 SSHAT, CDR2 FNYEAQ (reference sequence). The ends lost 4 bases at V and 5 bases at J; junction bases unmatched: 6. The length of the CDR3 is 14 residues. The CDR3: CASSSGLVSETQYF. In nucleotides, the CDR3 is TGTGCCAGCAGCTCGGGACTAGTTTCTGAGACCCAGTACTTC.

The J gene is TRBJ2-7, the V gene TRBV18; 8 nucleotides agree with TRBD2. Germline V gene data show CDR1 as KGHSH and CDR2 as LQKENI. J lost 5 bases, V lost 6 bases, and 9 bases had no gene match. CDR3 length: 14 residues. CDR3 in amino acids: CASSQSRGVDEQYF. CDR3 DNA sequence: TGTGCCAGCTCCCAGTCGCGGGGGGTAGACGAGCAGTACTTC.

The chain couples TRBV29-1 to TRBJ2-6, with D maybe TRBD1 (5 bases). Germline V gives CDR1 SQVTM, CDR2 ANQGSEA. The CDR3 loop spans 14 amino acids. V was cut by 3 bases and J by 5 bases, with 11 bases left in between. The CDR3 nucleotides read TGCAGCGTTGAGACAGAGCCCAGGGCCAACGTCCTGACTTTC. This translates into CSVETEPRANVLTF.

The rearrangement uses TRBV7-9 and TRBJ2-7, with 7 nucleotides matching TRBD1. Germline V lookup: CDR1 SEHNR, CDR2 FQNEAQ (reference sequence). CDR3 length: 15 amino acids. V was pared by 4 bases and J by 2 bases, with 8 bases of the junction left unmatched. CDR3 sequence reads: CASSSDREMPYEQYF. DNA for the CDR3: TGTGCCAGCAGCTCAGACAGGGAGATGCCCTACGAGCAGTACTTC.

This chain links TRBV6-6 with TRBJ1-5; 8 bases are a match to TRBD1. Per germline, CDR1 MNHNY and CDR2 SVGAGI (reference sequence). V was pared by 6 bases and J by 3 bases, with 10 bases of the junction left unmatched. CDR3 length: 16 amino acids. CDR3 amino acids: CASSRDRTGLNQPQHF. The CDR3 bases are TGTGCCAGCAGCCGAGACCGGACAGGGCTCAATCAGCCCCAGCATTTT.

This sequence joins TRBV28 and TRBJ1-1, with 7 positions matching TRBD1. With V trimmed by 7 bases and J by 10 bases, 12 bases remained unmatched. This CDR3 is built from 13 residues. CDR1 MDHEN and CDR2 SYDVKM come from the germline V gene. CDR3 protein: CASIRGLGAVAFF. For the CDR3, the DNA is TGTGCCAGCATTAGGGGGCTCGGCGCTGTAGCTTTCTTT.

The rearrangement joins TRBV5-1 to TRBJ1-5; 7 bases fit TRBD1. Losses at the gene ends were 0 bases for V and 2 bases for J; bases not matched to a gene: 5. The CDR3 totals 16 residues. The germline CDR1 and CDR2 sequences are SGHRS and YFSETQ. The CDR3 coding sequence is TGCGCCAGCAGCTTGGGGCCAGGGGGTGGCAATCAGCCCCAGCATTTT. As protein: CASSLGPGGGNQPQHF.

The J gene is TRBJ2-7, the V gene TRBV5-5; 7 bases agree with TRBD2. Germline CDR1 and CDR2: SGHKS and YYEKEE (reference sequence). The CDR3 sequence is 14 residues long. The chain's CDR3 is CAGSRASGSYEQYF. The CDR3 DNA is TGTGCAGGATCCAGGGCTAGCGGCTCCTACGAGCAGTACTTC.

This chain uses TRBV9 with TRBJ2-1; TRBD1 might be the D (6 bases). Germline loops: CDR1 SGDLS, CDR2 YYNGEE. The CDR3 contains 15 residues. Trimming removed 0 bases from V and 3 bases from J, with 10 bases in between. CDR3 amino acids: CASSVAGDNYNEQFF. CDR3 nucleotide sequence: TGTGCCAGCAGCGTAGCTGGGGACAACTACAATGAGCAGTTCTTC.

Written as DNA, the CDR3 is TGTGCCAGCTCACCAGCGGGGGCTCGCACCGGGGAGCTGTTTTTT. This encodes CASSPAGARTGELFF. The chain recombines TRBV18 with TRBJ2-2; the D gene is possibly TRBD2 (7 bases). V dropped 2 bases and J dropped 4 bases, with 11 bases sitting between them. The CDR3 is 15 amino acids. CDR1 is KGHSH and CDR2 is LQKENI in the germline V gene.

The rearrangement links TRBV5-4 to TRBJ2-5; 14 bases are a match to TRBD2. CDR3 length equals 17 residues. Germline loops: CDR1 SGHNT, CDR2 YYREEE (reference sequence). V dropped 4 bases and J dropped 3; count of bases not matched to a gene: 8. The CDR3 protein is CASSPTPGLAGEETQYF. CDR3 coding DNA: TGTGCCAGCAGCCCAACCCCGGGACTAGCGGGGGAAGAGACCCAGTACTTC.

This chain uses TRBV5-4 with TRBJ2-2; 7 nucleotides align to TRBD2. V trimming: 4 bases; J trimming: 2 bases; junction bases outside the gene matches: 8. The CDR3 sequence is 16 residues long. Germline CDR1 SGHNT, CDR2 YYREEE (reference sequence). The CDR3 nucleotides are TGTGCCAGCAGCCAACCGGGACTAACAAACACCGGGGAGCTGTTTTTT. This codes for CASSQPGLTNTGELFF.

This clone was observed once. V usage is TRBV28 and J usage is TRBJ2-1; a possible D gene is TRBD2 (6 bases). The length of the CDR3 is 12 residues. Germline V gene sequence: CDR1 MDHEN, CDR2 SYDVKM. The CDR3 protein is CVAGSSYNEQFF. Here the CDR3 DNA reads TGTGTCGCGGGAAGCTCCTACAATGAGCAGTTCTTC. The variable domain in full, completed from reference TRBV28 and TRBJ2-1, reads DVKVTQSSRYLVKRTGEKVFLECVQDMDHENMFWYRQDPGLGLRLIYFSYDVKMKEKGDIPEGYSVSREKKERFSLILESASTNQTSMYLCVAGSSYNEQFFGPGTRLTVL.

The V gene is TRBV7-2, the J gene TRBJ2-3; 12 bases agree with TRBD2. The CDR3 spans 16 residues. J lost 2 bases, V lost 1 base, and 1 base had no gene match. CDR1 is SGHTA, CDR2 FQGNSA, per germline. CDR3 region: CASSLGTSGITDTQYF. CDR3 in DNA: TGTGCCAGCAGCTTAGGGACTAGCGGGATCACAGATACGCAGTATTTT. Drawing the rest from reference TRBV7-2 and TRBJ2-3, the complete variable domain is GAGVSQSPSNKVTEKGKDVELRCDPISGHTALYWYRQSLGQGLEFLIYFQGNSAPDKSGLPSDRFSAERTGGSVSTLTIQRTQQEDSAVYLCASSLGTSGITDTQYFGPGTRLTVL.

V usage is TRBV20-1 and J usage is TRBJ1-5, with D hard to call. CDR1 DFQATT and CDR2 SNEGSKA come from the germline V gene (reference sequence). CDR3 size: 11 residues. V lost 3 bases and J lost 11, with 11 bases in between. The CDR3 here is CSASILGAQHF. Written as DNA, the CDR3 is TGCAGTGCTAGTATCCTCGGGGCCCAGCATTTT.

The rearrangement uses TRBV6-5 and TRBJ2-7, with a tentative D call TRBD1 (7 bases). The germline CDR1 and CDR2 sequences are MNHEY and SVGAGI. V was trimmed by 2 bases and J by 6 bases, leaving 14 bases between them. The CDR3 runs 14 residues. For the CDR3, the DNA is TGTGCCAGCAGTTACAGACAGGGAGGTGCCGAGCAGTACTTC. It is translated as CASSYRQGGAEQYF.

V usage is TRBV18 and J usage is TRBJ1-5; no firm D call. The V gene lost 3 bases and the J gene lost 3 bases, with 9 bases spanning the gap. From germline, CDR1 is KGHSH and CDR2 LQKENI. This CDR3 comprises 14 residues. The CDR3 region is CASSPEVNNQPQHF. For the CDR3, the DNA is TGTGCCAGCTCACCGGAGGTTAACAATCAGCCCCAGCATTTT.

The V call is TRBV4-1, the J call TRBJ2-7; 9 bases align to TRBD1. The CDR3 has 14 residues. Per germline, CDR1 MGHRA and CDR2 YSYEKL. Trimming took 4 bases from V and 3 from J; bases not matched to a gene: 4. The CDR3 region has the DNA TGCGCCAGCAGCCTAGGGACAGGGCACTACGAGCAGTACTTC. It yields the protein CASSLGTGHYEQYF.

The rearrangement joins TRBV5-6 to TRBJ1-1; 7 bases match TRBD1. There are 16 residues in the CDR3. V dropped 1 base and J dropped 4; count of bases not matched to a gene: 10. Germline V gives CDR1 SGHDT, CDR2 YYEEEE. CDR3 region: CASSLKGAGWGTEAFF. Written as DNA, the CDR3 is TGTGCCAGCAGCTTGAAGGGGGCAGGGTGGGGCACTGAAGCTTTCTTT.

This clone was counted a single time. The V and J genes are TRBV5-3 and TRBJ1-1; 7 bases match TRBD1. TRBV5-3 is reported as an ORF; its role is uncertain. Germline trimming cut 4 bases from V and 1 base from J; bases unmatched to any gene: 7. The CDR3 covers 15 residues. CDR3 in DNA: TGTGCCAGAAGCGGCCCCGGGACAGAGAACACTGAAGCTTTCTTT. Its translation: CARSGPGTENTEAFF.

V and J are TRBV27 and TRBJ2-2; 8 bases map to TRBD1. The CDR3 is 19 residues long. The germline gives CDR1 MNHEY, CDR2 SMNVEV (reference sequence). Trimming cost V 2 bases and J 2 bases; bases outside gene matches: 13. In DNA, the CDR3 is TGTGCCAGCAGTTTACGGACAGGGATCAATGGGAGAAACACCGGGGAGCTGTTTTTT. This sequence encodes CASSLRTGINGRNTGELFF.

The table lists this clone with a few counts. The chain is built from TRBV10-3 and TRBJ2-1, with D tentatively TRBD2 (6 bases). Germline-derived CDR1 and CDR2 are ENHRY and SYGVKD. V lost 10 bases and J lost 8, with 21 bases in between. This CDR3 contains 14 residues. The CDR3 reads CATFGGPGTHEQFF. For the CDR3, the DNA is TGTGCCACCTTCGGGGGACCTGGGACCCATGAGCAGTTCTTC.